This paragraph covers one T cell receptor (beta chain) sequence. Its antigen is not identified. The sample is drawn from a study of memory CD4+ T cells and cytomegalovirus serostatus. Whole-study context: Donors were healthy Belgian adults, several CMV seropositive and fewer than 30 seronegative.

Single viable CD3+CD4+CD8-CD45RO+ cells were sorted as the memory CD4+ T cells. Positive selection with CD4 microbeads enriched total CD4+ T cells. The protocol was immunoSEQ multiplex PCR, while the TCRdb copy is restricted to in-frame clones and leaves out a portion. This sample has some 50,000 clones, with around 80% found just once. General observations from the study: Of 150 to 200 reported CMV TCRbeta sequences, about 67 were found in memory CD4+ repertoires.

Trimming removed 0 bases at V and 5 bases at J, with 10 bases between. CDR3 length: 14 amino acids. Germline V gives CDR1 ENHRY, CDR2 SYGVKD. The source material was memory CD4+ T cells from blood. The sequence was obtained from an adult in good health and CMV-seronegative. The chain has TRBV10-3 and TRBJ2-5; D ambiguous. In DNA form, the CDR3 reads TGTGCCATCAGTGAGTCGAATGGGCGGGAGACCCAGTACTTC. It codes for CAISESNGRETQYF.